A single TCR beta chain is shown here with its context. Its matching antigen is unknown. The sample is drawn from a study of cytomegalovirus exposure and HLA in healthy donors. The overall study: Prior work identified 117 million unique TCR beta sequences in some 180 million T cells.

Whole-study findings and limits: Accurate prediction of HLA-A and HLA-B alleles (for most subjects) was reportedly achieved from TCR beta sequences.

The germline V and J ends were trimmed by 7 bases and 4 bases, with 28 bases remaining between them. The CDR3 has 17 residues. Germline CDR1 and CDR2: SQVTM and ANQGSEA. A multiplex PCR was run with 60 Vbeta primers and 13 Jbeta primers. Original methodology: A later analysis counted 65 million to 80 million unique TCR beta chains, about 11 million shared. Assay used: immunoSEQ multiplex PCR; TCRdb lists only in-frame clones, some missing. V, J and clone size were drawn from that table, and D and trimming were deduced from the DNA. Of approximately 220,000 clones listed, 83% are singletons. The specimen sequenced was PBMCs. The origin of this receptor is a girl between 5 and 17 years old in good health and CMV-seronegative. The chain has TRBV29-1 and TRBJ1-1; D perhaps matches TRBD1 (6 bases). The CDR3 loop is CSGLEQGRGGRGTEAFF. The CDR3 DNA reads TGCAGCGGCCTCGAACAGGGTAGGGGTGGTCGAGGCACTGAAGCTTTCTTT.